Only a few counts were recorded for the clone carrying this TCR beta chain. The antigen is not known. Profiling relied on immunoSEQ multiplex PCR, and the TCRdb table lists in-frame clones only, not all of them. Among 850,000 to 1,200,000 clones listed, about three quarters were seen once. This entry comes from a study of shared clonotypes between healthy human individuals. Study at large: Serving as donors were two women and three men, whose ages spanned 18 to 49. Findings of the study overall: Memory subsets had estimated richness that was generally smaller than that of naive subsets.

A CD45RA+ naive subset and a CD45RA-negative memory subset were split from CD4+ cells. Germline loops: CDR1 MNHNS, CDR2 SASEGT. The CDR3 is 13 residues long. Trimming cost V 7 bases and J 2 bases, with 9 bases left between them. The TCR sequence derives from a man aged 18 to 29 in good health. The rearrangement uses TRBV6-1 and TRBJ2-1, with D perhaps TRBD2 (6 bases). The sequencing input was memory CD4+ T cells sorted from blood. Regarding subset: CD45RA-negative fraction. CDR3 region: CASMTRPYNEQFF. Here the CDR3 DNA reads TGTGCCAGCATGACTAGACCCTACAATGAGCAGTTCTTC.